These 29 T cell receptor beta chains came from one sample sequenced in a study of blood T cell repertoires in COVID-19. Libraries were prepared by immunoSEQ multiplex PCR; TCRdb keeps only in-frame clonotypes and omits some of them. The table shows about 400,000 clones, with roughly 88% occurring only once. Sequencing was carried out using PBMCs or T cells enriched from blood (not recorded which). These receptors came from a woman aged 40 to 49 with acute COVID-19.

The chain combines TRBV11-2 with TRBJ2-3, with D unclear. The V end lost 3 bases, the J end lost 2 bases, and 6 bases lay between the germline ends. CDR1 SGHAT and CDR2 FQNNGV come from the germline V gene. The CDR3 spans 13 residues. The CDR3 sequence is CASSFRFTDTQYF. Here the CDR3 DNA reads TGTGCCAGCAGCTTTAGATTCACAGATACGCAGTATTTT.

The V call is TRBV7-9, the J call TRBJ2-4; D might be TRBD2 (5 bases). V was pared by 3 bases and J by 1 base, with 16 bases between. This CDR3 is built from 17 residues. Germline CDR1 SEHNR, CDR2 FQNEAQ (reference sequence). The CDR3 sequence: CASSFYTLTRAKNIQYF. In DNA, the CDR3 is TGTGCCAGCAGCTTTTATACCCTTACTAGGGCCAAAAACATTCAGTACTTC.

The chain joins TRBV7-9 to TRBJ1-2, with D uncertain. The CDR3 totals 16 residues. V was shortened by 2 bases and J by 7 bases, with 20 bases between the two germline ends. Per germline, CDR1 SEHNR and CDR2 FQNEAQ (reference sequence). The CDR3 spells CASSLRGEGSRVGYTF. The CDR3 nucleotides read TGTGCCAGCAGCTTACGTGGTGAGGGATCGAGAGTTGGCTACACCTTC.

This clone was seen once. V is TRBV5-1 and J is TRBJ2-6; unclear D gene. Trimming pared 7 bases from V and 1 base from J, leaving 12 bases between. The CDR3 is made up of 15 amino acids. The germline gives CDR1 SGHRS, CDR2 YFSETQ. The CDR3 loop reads CASSFPSSGANVLTF. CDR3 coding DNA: TGCGCCAGCTCATTCCCTAGTTCTGGGGCCAACGTCCTGACTTTC.

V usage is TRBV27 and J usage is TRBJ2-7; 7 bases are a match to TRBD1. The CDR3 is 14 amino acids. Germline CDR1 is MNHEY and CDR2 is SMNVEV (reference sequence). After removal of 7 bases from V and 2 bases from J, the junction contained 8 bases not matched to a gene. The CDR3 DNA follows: TGTGCCAGCACCCAAGCCGGGACAGCCTACGAGCAGTACTTC. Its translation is CASTQAGTAYEQYF.

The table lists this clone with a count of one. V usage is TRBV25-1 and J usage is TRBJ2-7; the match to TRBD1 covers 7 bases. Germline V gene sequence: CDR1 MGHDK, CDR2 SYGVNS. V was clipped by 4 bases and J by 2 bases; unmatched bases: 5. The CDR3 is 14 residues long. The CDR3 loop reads CASSVQGTAYEQYF. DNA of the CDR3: TGTGCCAGCAGTGTACAGGGGACGGCCTACGAGCAGTACTTC.

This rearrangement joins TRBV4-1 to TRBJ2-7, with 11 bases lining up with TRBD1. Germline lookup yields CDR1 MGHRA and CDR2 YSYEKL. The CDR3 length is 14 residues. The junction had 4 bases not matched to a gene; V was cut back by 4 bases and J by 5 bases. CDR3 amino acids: CASSRTGGAHEQYF. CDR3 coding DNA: TGCGCCAGCAGCCGGACAGGGGGCGCCCACGAGCAGTACTTC.

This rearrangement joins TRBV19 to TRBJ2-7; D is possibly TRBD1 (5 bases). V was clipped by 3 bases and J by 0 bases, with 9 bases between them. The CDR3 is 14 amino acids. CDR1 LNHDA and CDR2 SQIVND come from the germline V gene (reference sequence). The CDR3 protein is CASSINQGSYEQYF. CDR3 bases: TGTGCCAGTAGTATTAATCAGGGCTCCTACGAGCAGTACTTC.

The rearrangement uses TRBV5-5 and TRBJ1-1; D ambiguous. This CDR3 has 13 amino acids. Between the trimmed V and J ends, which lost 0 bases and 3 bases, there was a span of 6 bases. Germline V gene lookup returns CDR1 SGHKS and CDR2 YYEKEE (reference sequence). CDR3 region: CASSLEAYTEAFF. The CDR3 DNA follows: TGTGCCAGCAGCTTGGAAGCGTACACTGAAGCTTTCTTT.

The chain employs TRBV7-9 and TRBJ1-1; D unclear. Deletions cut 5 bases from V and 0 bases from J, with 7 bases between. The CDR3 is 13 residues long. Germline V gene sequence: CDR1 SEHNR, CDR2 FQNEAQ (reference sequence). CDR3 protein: CASSQQLNTEAFF. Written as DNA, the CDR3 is TGTGCCAGCAGCCAACAGCTGAACACTGAAGCTTTCTTT.

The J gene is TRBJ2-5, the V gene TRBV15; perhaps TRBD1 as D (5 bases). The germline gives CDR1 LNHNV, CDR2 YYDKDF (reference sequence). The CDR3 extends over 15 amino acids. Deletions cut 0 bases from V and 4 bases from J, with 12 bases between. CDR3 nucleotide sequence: TGTGCCACCAGCAGAGATCGACAGCCTGGAGAGACCCAGTACTTC. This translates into CATSRDRQPGETQYF.

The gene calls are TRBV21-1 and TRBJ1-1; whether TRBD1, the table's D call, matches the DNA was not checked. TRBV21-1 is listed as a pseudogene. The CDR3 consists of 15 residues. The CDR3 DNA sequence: TGTGCCAGCAGCCTACGACAGGTTTTGAACACTGAAGCTTTCTTT. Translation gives CASSLRQVLNTEAFF.

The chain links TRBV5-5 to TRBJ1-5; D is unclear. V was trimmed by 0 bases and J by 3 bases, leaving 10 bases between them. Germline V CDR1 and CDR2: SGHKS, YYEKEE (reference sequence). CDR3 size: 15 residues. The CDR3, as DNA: TGTGCCAGCAGCTTGGCCGAGAGGGCCAATCAGCCCCAGCATTTT. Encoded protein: CASSLAERANQPQHF.

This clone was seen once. The CDR3 sequence is CASRADRRNTEAFF. In DNA form, the CDR3 reads TGTGCCAGCAGAGCCGACAGGCGTAACACTGAAGCTTTCTTT. This chain links TRBV2 with TRBJ1-1; weak D call: TRBD1 (6 bases). The CDR3 totals 14 residues. Looked up from germline, CDR1 is SNHLY and CDR2 is FYNNEI. Trimming removed 6 bases at V and 2 bases at J, with 13 bases between. Variable domain in full (rest from reference TRBV2 and TRBJ1-1): EPEVTQTPSHQVTQMGQEVILRCVPISNHLYFYWYRQILGQKVEFLVSFYNNEISEKSEIFDDQFSVERPDGSNFTLKIRSTKLEDSAMYFCASRADRRNTEAFFGQGTRLTVV.

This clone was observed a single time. CDR3 residues: CATSPYSSTNEKLFF. CDR3 nucleotide sequence: TGTGCCACCAGCCCTTACAGTTCAACTAATGAAAAACTGTTTTTT. This sequence joins TRBV15 and TRBJ1-4; D is ambiguous. The germline V gene has CDR1 LNHNV and CDR2 YYDKDF (reference sequence). The CDR3 has 15 amino acids. With 5 bases removed from V and 0 bases from J, the gap between germline ends came to 10 bases.

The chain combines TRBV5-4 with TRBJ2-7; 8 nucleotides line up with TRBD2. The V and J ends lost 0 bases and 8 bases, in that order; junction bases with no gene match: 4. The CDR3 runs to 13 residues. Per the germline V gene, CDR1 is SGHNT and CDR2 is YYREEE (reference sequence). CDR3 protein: CASSLGLALQQYF. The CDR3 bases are TGTGCCAGCAGCTTGGGACTAGCGTTGCAGCAGTACTTC.

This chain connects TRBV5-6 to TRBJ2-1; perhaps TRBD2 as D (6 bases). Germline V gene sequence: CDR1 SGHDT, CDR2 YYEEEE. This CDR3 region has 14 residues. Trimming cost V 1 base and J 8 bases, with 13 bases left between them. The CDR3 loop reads CASSLYRRVDEQFF. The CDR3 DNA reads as TGTGCCAGCAGCTTGTACCGGAGGGTGGATGAGCAGTTCTTC.

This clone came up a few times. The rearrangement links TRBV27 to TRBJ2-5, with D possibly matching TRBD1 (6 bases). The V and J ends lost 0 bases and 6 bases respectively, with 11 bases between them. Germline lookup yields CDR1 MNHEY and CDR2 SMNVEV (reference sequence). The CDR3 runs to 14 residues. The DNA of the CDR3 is TGTGCCAGCAGTTTATCCGGGACACGCCAGACCCAGTACTTC. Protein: CASSLSGTRQTQYF.

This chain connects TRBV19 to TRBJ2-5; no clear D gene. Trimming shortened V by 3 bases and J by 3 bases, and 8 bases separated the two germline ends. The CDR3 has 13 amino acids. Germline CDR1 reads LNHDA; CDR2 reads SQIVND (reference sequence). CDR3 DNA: TGTGCCAGTAGTATTGGCAGAAAAGAGACCCAGTACTTC. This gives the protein CASSIGRKETQYF.

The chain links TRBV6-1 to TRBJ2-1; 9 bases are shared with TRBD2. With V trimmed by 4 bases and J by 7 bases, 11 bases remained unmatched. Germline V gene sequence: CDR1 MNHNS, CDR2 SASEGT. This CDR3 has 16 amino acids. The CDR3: CASSVGFERGANEQFF. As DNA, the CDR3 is TGTGCCAGCAGTGTCGGGTTCGAGCGGGGGGCGAATGAGCAGTTCTTC.

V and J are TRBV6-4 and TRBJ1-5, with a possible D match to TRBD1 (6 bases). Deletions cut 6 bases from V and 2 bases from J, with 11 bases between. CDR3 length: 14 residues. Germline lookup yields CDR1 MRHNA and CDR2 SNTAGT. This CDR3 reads CASRTRQGNQPQHF. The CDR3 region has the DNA TGTGCCAGCAGGACCCGACAGGGCAATCAGCCCCAGCATTTT.

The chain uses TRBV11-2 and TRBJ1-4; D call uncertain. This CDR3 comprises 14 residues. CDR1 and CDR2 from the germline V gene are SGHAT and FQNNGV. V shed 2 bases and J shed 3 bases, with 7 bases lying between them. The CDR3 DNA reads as TGTGCCAGCAGCTTATACATGGCTAATGAAAAACTGTTTTTT. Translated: CASSLYMANEKLFF.

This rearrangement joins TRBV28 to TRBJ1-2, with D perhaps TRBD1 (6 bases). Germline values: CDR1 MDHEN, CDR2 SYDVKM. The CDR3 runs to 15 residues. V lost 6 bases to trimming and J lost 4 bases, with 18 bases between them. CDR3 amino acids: CASRPIVGQSYGYTF. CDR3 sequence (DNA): TGTGCCAGCAGACCGATTGTCGGACAGAGCTATGGCTACACCTTC.

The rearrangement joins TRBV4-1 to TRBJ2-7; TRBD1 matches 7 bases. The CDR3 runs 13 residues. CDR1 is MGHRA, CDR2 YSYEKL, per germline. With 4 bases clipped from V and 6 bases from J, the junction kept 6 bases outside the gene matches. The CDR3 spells CASSPDRVGEQYF. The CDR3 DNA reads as TGCGCCAGCAGCCCCGACAGGGTTGGCGAGCAGTACTTC.

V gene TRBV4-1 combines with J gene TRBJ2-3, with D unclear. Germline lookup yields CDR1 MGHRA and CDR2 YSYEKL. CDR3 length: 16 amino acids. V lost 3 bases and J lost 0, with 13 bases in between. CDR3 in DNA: TGCGCCAGCAGCCACCCCCGCGAGACTAGCACAGATACGCAGTATTTT. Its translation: CASSHPRETSTDTQYF.

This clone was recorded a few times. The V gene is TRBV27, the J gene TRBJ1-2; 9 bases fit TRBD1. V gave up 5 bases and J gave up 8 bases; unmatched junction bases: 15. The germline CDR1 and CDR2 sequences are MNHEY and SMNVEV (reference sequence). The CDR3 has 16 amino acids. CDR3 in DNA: TGTGCCAGCAGTCCCATGACAGGGGGGATACATTCAGGCTACACCTTC. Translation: CASSPMTGGIHSGYTF.

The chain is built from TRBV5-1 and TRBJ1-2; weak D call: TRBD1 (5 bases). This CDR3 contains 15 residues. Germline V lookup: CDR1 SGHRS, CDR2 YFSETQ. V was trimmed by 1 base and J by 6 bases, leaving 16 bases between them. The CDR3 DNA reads TGCGCCAGCAGCTTGACAGGCGGCCCCGAAAATGGCTACACCTTC. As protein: CASSLTGGPENGYTF.

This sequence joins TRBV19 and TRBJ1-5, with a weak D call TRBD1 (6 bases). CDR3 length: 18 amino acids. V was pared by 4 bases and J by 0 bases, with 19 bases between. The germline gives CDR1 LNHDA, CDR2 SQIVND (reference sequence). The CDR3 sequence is CASSTGTSALYSNQPQHF. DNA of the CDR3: TGTGCCAGTAGTACCGGGACATCAGCTCTTTATAGCAATCAGCCCCAGCATTTT. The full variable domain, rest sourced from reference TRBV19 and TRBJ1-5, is DGGITQSPKYLFRKEGQNVTLSCEQNLNHDAMYWYRQDPGQGLRLIYYSQIVNDFQKGDIAEGYSVSREKKESFPLTVTSAQKNPTAFYLCASSTGTSALYSNQPQHFGDGTRLSIL.

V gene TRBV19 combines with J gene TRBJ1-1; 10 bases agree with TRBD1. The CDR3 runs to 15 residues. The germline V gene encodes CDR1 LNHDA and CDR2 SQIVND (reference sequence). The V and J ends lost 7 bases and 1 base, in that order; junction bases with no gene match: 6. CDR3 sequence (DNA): TGTGCCAGTACAGGACAGGGGGGGAGGAACACTGAAGCTTTCTTT. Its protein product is CASTGQGGRNTEAFF.